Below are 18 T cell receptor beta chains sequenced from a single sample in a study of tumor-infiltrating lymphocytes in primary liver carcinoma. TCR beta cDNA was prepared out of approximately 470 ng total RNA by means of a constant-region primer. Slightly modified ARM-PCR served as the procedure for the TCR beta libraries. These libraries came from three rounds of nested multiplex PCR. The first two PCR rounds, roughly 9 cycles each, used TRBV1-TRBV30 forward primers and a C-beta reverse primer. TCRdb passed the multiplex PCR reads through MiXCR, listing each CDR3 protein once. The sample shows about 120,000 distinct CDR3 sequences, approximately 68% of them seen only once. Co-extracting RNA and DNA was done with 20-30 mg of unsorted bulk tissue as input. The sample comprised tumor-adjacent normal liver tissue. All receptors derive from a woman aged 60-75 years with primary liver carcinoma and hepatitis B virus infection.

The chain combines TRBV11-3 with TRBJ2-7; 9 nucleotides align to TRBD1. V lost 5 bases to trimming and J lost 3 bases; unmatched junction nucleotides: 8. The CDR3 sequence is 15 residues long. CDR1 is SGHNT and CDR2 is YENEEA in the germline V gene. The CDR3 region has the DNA TGTGCCAGCAGCCCCAGGACAGGGGTTAACTACGAGCAGTACTTC. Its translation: CASSPRTGVNYEQYF. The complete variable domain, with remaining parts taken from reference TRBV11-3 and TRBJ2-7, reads EAGVVQSPRYKIIEKKQPVAFWCNPISGHNTLYWYLQNLGQGPELLIRYENEEAVDDSQLPKDRFSAERLKGVDSTLKIQPAELGDSAVYLCASSPRTGVNYEQYFGPGTRLTVT.

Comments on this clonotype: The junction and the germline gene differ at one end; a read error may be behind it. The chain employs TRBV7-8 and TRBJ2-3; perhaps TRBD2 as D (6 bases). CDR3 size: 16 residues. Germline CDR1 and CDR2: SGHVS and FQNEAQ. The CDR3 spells CASSLEEGWSTDTQYF. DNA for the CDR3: TGTGCCAGCAGCTTAGAGGAGGGTTGGTCCACAGATACGCAGTACTTT.

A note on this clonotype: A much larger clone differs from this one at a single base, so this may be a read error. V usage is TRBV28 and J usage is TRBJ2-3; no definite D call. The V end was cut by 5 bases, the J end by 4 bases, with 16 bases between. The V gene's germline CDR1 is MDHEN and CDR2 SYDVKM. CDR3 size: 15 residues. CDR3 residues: CASSLNLRGADTQYF. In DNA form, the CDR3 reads TGTGCCAGCAGTCTGAACCTCCGTGGGGCAGATACGCAGTATTTT.

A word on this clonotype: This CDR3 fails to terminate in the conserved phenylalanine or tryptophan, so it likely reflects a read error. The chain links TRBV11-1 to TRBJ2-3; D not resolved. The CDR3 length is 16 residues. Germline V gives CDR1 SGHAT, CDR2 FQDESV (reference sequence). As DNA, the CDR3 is TGTGCCAGGAGCTTGGAGAACTCGCGGACCACAGATACGCAGTATTTA. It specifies CARSLENSRTTDTQYL.

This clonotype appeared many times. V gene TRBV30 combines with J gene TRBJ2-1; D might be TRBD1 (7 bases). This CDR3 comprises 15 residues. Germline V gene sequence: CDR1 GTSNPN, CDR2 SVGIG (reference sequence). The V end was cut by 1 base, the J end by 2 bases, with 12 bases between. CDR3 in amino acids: CAWSGGRGAYNEQFF. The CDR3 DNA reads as TGTGCCTGGAGTGGGGGCAGGGGGGCCTACAATGAGCAGTTCTTC.

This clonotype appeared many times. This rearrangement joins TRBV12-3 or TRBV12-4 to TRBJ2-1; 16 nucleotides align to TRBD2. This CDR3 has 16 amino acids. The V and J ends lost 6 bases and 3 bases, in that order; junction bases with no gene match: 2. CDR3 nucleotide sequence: TGTGCCAGCAGGGGACTAGCGGGAGGGAACTACAATGAGCAGTTCTTC. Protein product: CASRGLAGGNYNEQFF.

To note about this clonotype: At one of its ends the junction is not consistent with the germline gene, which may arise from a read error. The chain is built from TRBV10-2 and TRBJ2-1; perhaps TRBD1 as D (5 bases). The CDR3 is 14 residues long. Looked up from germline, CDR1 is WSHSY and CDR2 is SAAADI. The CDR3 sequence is CACRALESVNEHLF. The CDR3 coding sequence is TGCGCCTGCAGGGCCCTCGAGTCCGTGAATGAGCATCTCTTC.

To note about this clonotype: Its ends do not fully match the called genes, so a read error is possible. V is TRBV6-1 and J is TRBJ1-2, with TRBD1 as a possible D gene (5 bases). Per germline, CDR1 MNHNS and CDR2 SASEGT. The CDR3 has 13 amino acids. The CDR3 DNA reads TGTACCAGTAGTGGGGGAGCTAACTATGGCTACACCTTC. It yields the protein CTSSGGANYGYTF.

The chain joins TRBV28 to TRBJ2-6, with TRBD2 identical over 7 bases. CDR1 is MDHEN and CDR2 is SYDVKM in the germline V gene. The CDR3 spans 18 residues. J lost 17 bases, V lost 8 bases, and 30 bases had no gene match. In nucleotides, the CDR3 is TGTGCCAGCGGATCGACCGGGACTACCTCCTCTGGGGCCAACGCCTTGACTTTC. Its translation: CASGSTGTTSSGANALTF. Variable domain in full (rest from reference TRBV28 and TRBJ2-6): DVKVTQSSRYLVKRTGEKVFLECVQDMDHENMFWYRQDPGLGLRLIYFSYDVKMKEKGDIPEGYSVSREKKERFSLILESASTNQTSMYLCASGSTGTTSSGANALTFGAGSRLTVL.

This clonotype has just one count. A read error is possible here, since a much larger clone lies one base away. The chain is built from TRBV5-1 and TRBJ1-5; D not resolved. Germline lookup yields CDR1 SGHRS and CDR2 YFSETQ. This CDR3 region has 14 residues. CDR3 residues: CASCLGDYNQPQHF. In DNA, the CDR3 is TGCGCCAGCTGCTTGGGAGATTATAATCAGCCCCAGCATTTT.

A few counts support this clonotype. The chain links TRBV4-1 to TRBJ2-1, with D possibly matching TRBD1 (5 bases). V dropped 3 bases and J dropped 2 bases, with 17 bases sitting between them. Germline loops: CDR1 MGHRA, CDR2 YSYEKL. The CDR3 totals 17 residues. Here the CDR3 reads CASSHTGPAETYNEQFF. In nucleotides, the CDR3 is TGCGCCAGCAGCCATACAGGACCAGCTGAAACCTACAATGAGCAGTTCTTC.

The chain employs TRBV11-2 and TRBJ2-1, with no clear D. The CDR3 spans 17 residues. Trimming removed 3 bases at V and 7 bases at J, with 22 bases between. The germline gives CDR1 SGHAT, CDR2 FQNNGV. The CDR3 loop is CASSFTPLRSSHNEQFF. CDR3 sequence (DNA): TGTGCCAGCAGCTTTACCCCACTGCGGAGCTCCCATAATGAGCAGTTCTTC.

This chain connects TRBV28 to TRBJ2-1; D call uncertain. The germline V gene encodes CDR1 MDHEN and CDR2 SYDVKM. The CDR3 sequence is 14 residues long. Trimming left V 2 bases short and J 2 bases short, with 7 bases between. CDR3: CASSLGDTYNEQFF. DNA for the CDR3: TGTGCCAGCAGTTTAGGGGATACCTACAATGAGCAGTTCTTC.

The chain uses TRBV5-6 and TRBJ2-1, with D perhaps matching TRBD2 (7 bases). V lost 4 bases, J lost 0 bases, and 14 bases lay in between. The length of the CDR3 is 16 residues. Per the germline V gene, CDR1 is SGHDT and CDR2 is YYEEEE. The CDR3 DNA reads TGTGCCAGCAGCCAAGGGGGGGAGAGCTCCTACAATGAGCAGTTCTTC. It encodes CASSQGGESSYNEQFF.

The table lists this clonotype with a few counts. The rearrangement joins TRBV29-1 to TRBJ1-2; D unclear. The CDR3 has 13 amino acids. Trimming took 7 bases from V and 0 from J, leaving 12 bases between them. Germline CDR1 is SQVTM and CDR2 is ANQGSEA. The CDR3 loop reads CSAPSDANYGYTF. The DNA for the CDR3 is TGCAGCGCCCCCTCGGACGCTAACTATGGCTACACCTTC.

The chain's CDR3 is CALGERIGTGITNEKLFF. Here the CDR3 DNA reads TGTGCCCTCGGTGAGAGAATTGGGACAGGCATAACTAATGAAAAACTGTTTTTT. This chain links TRBV10-3 with TRBJ1-4; 8 nucleotides match TRBD1. With V trimmed by 11 bases and J by 1 base, 18 bases remained unmatched. There are 18 residues in the CDR3. Germline lookup yields CDR1 ENHRY and CDR2 SYGVKD.

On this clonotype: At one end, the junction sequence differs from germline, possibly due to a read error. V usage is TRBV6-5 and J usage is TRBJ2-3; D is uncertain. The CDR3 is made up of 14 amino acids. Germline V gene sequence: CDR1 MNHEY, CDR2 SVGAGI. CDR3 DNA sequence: TGTGCCAGCAGTGTCAGTAGGACCACAGATACGCACTATTTT. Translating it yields CASSVSRTTDTHYF.

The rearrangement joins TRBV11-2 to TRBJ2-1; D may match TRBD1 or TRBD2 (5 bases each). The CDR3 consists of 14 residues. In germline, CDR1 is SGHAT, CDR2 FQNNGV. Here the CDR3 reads CVNSLGERLNEQFF. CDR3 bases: TGTGTCAACAGCTTAGGGGAGAGGCTCAATGAGCAGTTCTTC.